The 14 T cell receptor beta chains reported below all come from one sample, sequenced in a study of blood T cell repertoires in COVID-19. Sequenced by immunoSEQ multiplex PCR; TCRdb stores in-frame clones only, minus some. The data show approximately 300,000 clones, 90% seen once. Sequencing was performed on PBMCs or T cells enriched from blood (not recorded which). The receptor source for this set is a woman in her twenties or thirties who had been exposed to COVID-19.

The genes are TRBV6-5 and TRBJ1-2; D possibly corresponds to TRBD1 (6 bases). Per the germline V gene, CDR1 is MNHEY and CDR2 is SVGAGI. V was shortened by 0 bases and J by 4 bases, with 9 bases between the two germline ends. The CDR3 is made up of 14 amino acids. This chain's CDR3 is CASSYSDRSYGYTF. In DNA, the CDR3 is TGTGCCAGCAGTTACTCCGACAGGAGCTATGGCTACACCTTC.

This clone was detected once. This chain links TRBV29-1 with TRBJ1-1; D is undetermined. This CDR3 is built from 12 residues. Deletions cut 7 bases from V and 5 bases from J, with 14 bases between. Germline V gene data show CDR1 as SQVTM and CDR2 as ANQGSEA. CDR3 coding DNA: TGCAGCGCCCTCGGGGTGAGGACTGAAGCTTTCTTT. Translated, it gives CSALGVRTEAFF.

Here the CDR3 reads CASSSIQGADTQYF. In DNA form, the CDR3 reads TGTGCCAGCAGCTCGATACAGGGTGCAGATACGCAGTATTTT. This chain links TRBV13 with TRBJ2-3; D perhaps matches TRBD1 (6 bases). The CDR3 is 14 amino acids. The V gene lost 4 bases and the J gene lost 4 bases, with 12 bases spanning the gap. The germline CDR1 and CDR2 sequences are PRHDT and FYEKMQ (reference sequence).

The table lists this clone with a few counts. The V call is TRBV7-8, the J call TRBJ1-3, with no clear D. The CDR3 contains 16 residues. Trimming cost V 7 bases and J 0 bases, with 16 bases left between them. The V gene's germline CDR1 is SGHVS and CDR2 FQNEAQ. Here the CDR3 reads CASTFSVKSSGNTIYF. In DNA, the CDR3 is TGTGCCAGCACCTTCTCGGTGAAGTCCTCTGGAAACACCATATATTTT.

The chain combines TRBV24-1 with TRBJ2-5; 8 nucleotides agree with TRBD2. CDR3 length: 16 amino acids. Germline CDR1 is KGHDR and CDR2 is SFDVKD. With V trimmed by 4 bases and J by 5 bases, 11 bases remained unmatched. CDR3: CATSDAGTRSPETQYF. The DNA of the CDR3 is TGTGCCACCAGTGACGCCGGGACTAGATCCCCTGAGACCCAGTACTTC.

The chain's CDR3 is CASSSPRQNYGYTF. Here the CDR3 DNA reads TGTGCCAGCAGCTCCCCCCGTCAGAACTATGGCTACACCTTC. This rearrangement joins TRBV7-2 to TRBJ1-2; no clear D gene. Trimming left V 4 bases short and J 2 bases short, with 11 bases between. Germline V gives CDR1 SGHTA, CDR2 FQGNSA. The CDR3 sequence is 14 residues long.

The chain joins TRBV2 to TRBJ1-2, with TRBD1 identical over 9 bases. Germline V CDR1 and CDR2: SNHLY, FYNNEI. V gave up 7 bases and J gave up 4 bases; unmatched junction bases: 7. The CDR3 runs 14 residues. Here the CDR3 DNA reads TGTGCCAGCAAGGACAGGGGATTTGGCTATGGCTACACCTTC. Translated: CASKDRGFGYGYTF.

The J gene is TRBJ1-1, the V gene TRBV6-5; D might be TRBD1 (5 bases). In germline, CDR1 is MNHEY, CDR2 SVGAGI. The CDR3 covers 13 residues. With 6 bases removed from V and 4 bases from J, the gap between germline ends came to 12 bases. CDR3 residues: CASRQPGGTEAFF. CDR3 coding DNA: TGTGCCAGCAGACAGCCCGGGGGCACTGAAGCTTTCTTT.

The chain combines TRBV5-8 with TRBJ1-5; D is perhaps TRBD1 (6 bases). Germline CDR1 SGHTS, CDR2 YDEGEE. With 4 bases removed from V and 2 bases from J, the gap between germline ends came to 10 bases. The CDR3 extends over 14 amino acids. The CDR3 nucleotides are TGTGCCAGCAGCCCGCGGACAGGCAATCAGCCCCAGCATTTT. Protein sequence: CASSPRTGNQPQHF.

CDR3 in DNA: TGTGCCAGCAGTTACCGGGACAGGGGGTTCTACGAGCAGTACTTC. Its protein product is CASSYRDRGFYEQYF. The V call is TRBV6-5, the J call TRBJ2-7, with 11 positions matching TRBD1. Trimming took 2 bases from V and 3 from J; bases not matched to a gene: 3. From germline, CDR1 is MNHEY and CDR2 SVGAGI. This CDR3 is built from 15 residues.

The chain uses TRBV7-9 and TRBJ1-2; the match to TRBD1 covers 7 bases. The CDR3 extends over 14 amino acids. With V trimmed by 5 bases and J by 4 bases, 7 bases remained unmatched. CDR1 is SEHNR and CDR2 is FQNEAQ in the germline V gene (reference sequence). In nucleotides, the CDR3 is TGTGCCAGCAGCGGACAGGTCGTGAGCTATGGCTACACCTTC. It yields the protein CASSGQVVSYGYTF.

This clone was detected a few times. The chain recombines TRBV4-3 with TRBJ1-2; D gene ambiguous. Trimming took 3 bases from V and 4 from J, leaving 12 bases between them. Germline CDR1 and CDR2: LGHNA and YSLEER. CDR3 length equals 14 residues. The CDR3 here is CASSQFKSPYGYTF. The CDR3 bases are TGCGCCAGCAGCCAGTTTAAGAGCCCCTATGGCTACACCTTC.

This chain links TRBV4-3 with TRBJ2-1; TRBD2 aligns across 10 bases. With V trimmed by 1 base and J by 0 bases, 9 bases remained unmatched. The CDR3 spans 19 residues. Germline V gene data show CDR1 as LGHNA and CDR2 as YSLEER. In DNA, the CDR3 is TGCGCCAGCAGCCAAGTTAGCGGGGGGCCATCCTACTCCTACAATGAGCAGTTCTTC. This sequence encodes CASSQVSGGPSYSYNEQFF.

This chain uses TRBV4-2 with TRBJ2-7; D perhaps matches TRBD1 (5 bases). The CDR3 is made up of 14 amino acids. V was clipped by 0 bases and J by 2 bases, with 8 bases between them. Looked up from germline, CDR1 is LGHNA and CDR2 is YNFKEQ. Here the CDR3 DNA reads TGTGCCAGCAGCCAAGATTCAGGGACCTACGAGCAGTACTTC. Its protein is CASSQDSGTYEQYF.